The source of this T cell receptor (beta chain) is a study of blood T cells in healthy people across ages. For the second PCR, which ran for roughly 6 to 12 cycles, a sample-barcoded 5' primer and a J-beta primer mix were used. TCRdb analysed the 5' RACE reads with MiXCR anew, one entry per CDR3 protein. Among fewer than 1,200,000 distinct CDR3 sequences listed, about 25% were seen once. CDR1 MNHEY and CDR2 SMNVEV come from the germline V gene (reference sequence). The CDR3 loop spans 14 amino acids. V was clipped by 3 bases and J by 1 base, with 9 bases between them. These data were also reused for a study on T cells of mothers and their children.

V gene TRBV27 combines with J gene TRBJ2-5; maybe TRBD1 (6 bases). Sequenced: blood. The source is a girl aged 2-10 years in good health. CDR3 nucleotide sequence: TGTGCCAGCAGTTTCTGGGGGCGCCAAGAGACCCAGTACTTC. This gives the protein CASSFWGRQETQYF.